The 12 T cell receptor beta chains reported below all come from one sample, sequenced in a study of blood T cells in healthy people across ages. Then a second PCR, running roughly 7 to 12 cycles, was carried out with a sample-barcoded 5' primer and a J-beta primer mix. TCRdb re-called the 5' RACE reads with MiXCR, one entry per CDR3 protein. The table lists about 650,000 distinct CDR3 sequences, less than 40% of them singletons, with 15% to 19% in the top ten. Sequencing used blood. All receptors come from an elderly woman in good health.

J is TRBJ1-4 and V is TRBV28; 8 bases are shared with TRBD1. With V trimmed by 1 base and J by 7 bases, 5 bases remained unmatched. CDR3 size: 15 residues. CDR1 is MDHEN and CDR2 is SYDVKM in the germline V gene. This CDR3 is CASSLYRGSGEKLFF. For the CDR3, the DNA is TGTGCCAGCAGTTTATACAGGGGGAGCGGTGAAAAACTGTTTTTT.

On this clonotype itself: One junction end disagrees with the germline gene, perhaps due to a read error. This chain links TRBV6-2 or TRBV6-3 with TRBJ2-5, with no clear D. CDR3 length: 14 amino acids. The germline CDR1 and CDR2 sequences are MNHEY and SVGEGT. The CDR3 loop is CVSNFLTLQGTQYF. The DNA for the CDR3 is TGTGTCAGCAACTTTCTGACTTTACAAGGGACCCAGTACTTC.

This clonotype was found many times. This chain connects TRBV9 to TRBJ2-6, with D possibly being TRBD1 (6 bases). This CDR3 has 17 amino acids. Germline-derived CDR1 and CDR2 are SGDLS and YYNGEE. V was shortened by 3 bases and J by 0 bases, with 13 bases between the two germline ends. This CDR3 is CASSAWTVGSGANVLTF. For the CDR3, the DNA is TGTGCCAGCAGCGCCTGGACAGTGGGCTCTGGGGCCAACGTCCTGACTTTC.

This clonotype has at least ten counts. The CDR3 reads CASSLAGTVYGYTF. The CDR3 DNA reads TGTGCCAGCAGCTTAGCCGGGACAGTCTATGGCTACACCTTC. J is TRBJ1-2 and V is TRBV7-9; 7 nucleotides line up with TRBD1. V lost 0 bases, J lost 4 bases, and 2 bases stayed unmatched. The CDR3 covers 14 residues. Germline V gene lookup returns CDR1 SEHNR and CDR2 FQNEAQ (reference sequence).

This clonotype was picked up many times. This sequence joins TRBV7-2 and TRBJ2-7; 7 positions agree with TRBD2. Trimming cost V 2 bases and J 0 bases; bases outside gene matches: 19. The CDR3 is 20 residues long. Germline-derived CDR1 and CDR2 are SGHTA and FQGNSA. CDR3 nucleotides: TGTGCCAGCAGCTTAAGGGTCTTTTCTAAGGGCGGGGGAAGCTCCTACGAGCAGTACTTC. It yields the protein CASSLRVFSKGGGSSYEQYF.

As regards this clonotype: One base away lies a much larger clone, so this may be a sequencing read error. The chain carries TRBV6-6 and TRBJ1-6; 7 positions agree with TRBD1. The CDR3 length is 14 residues. In germline, CDR1 is MNHNY, CDR2 SVGAGI (reference sequence). The CDR3 coding sequence is TGTGCCAGCAGCCCCCGACAGGGCGATTCACCCCGCCACTTT. It specifies CASSPRQGDSPRHF.

Comment on this clonotype: A single base separates this from a much larger clone, so it may be a read error. The chain carries TRBV11-2 and TRBJ2-1, with 8 bases fitting TRBD2. The DNA matches TRBJ2-7 better at its end, which makes the J call doubtful. Germline V gives CDR1 SGHAT, CDR2 FQNNGV. The CDR3 extends over 16 amino acids. The CDR3 DNA sequence: TGTGCCAGCAGCTTAGAAGGGACTAGGGTCTACAATGAGCAGTACTTC. Its protein product is CASSLEGTRVYNEQYF.

In this sample, this clonotype turned up many times. The rearrangement joins TRBV20-1 to TRBJ2-5; TRBD1 matches 7 bases. The germline V gene has CDR1 DFQATT and CDR2 SNEGSKA (reference sequence). This CDR3 region has 14 residues. The V segment lost 6 bases and the J segment 0 bases; nucleotides outside the gene matches: 7. For the CDR3, the DNA is TGCAGTGCCCCAGACGACAGGGACCAAGAGACCCAGTACTTC. This translates into CSAPDDRDQETQYF.

Of note for this clonotype: This may come from a read error, since a much larger clone is one base off. V gene TRBV9 combines with J gene TRBJ2-3; 7 nucleotides line up with TRBD2. The CDR3 totals 13 residues. V shed 4 bases, J shed 5 bases, and the junction held 4 bases outside the gene matches. Looked up from germline, CDR1 is SGDLS and CDR2 is YYNGEE. The CDR3, as DNA: TGTGCCAGCAGCCCCGGGGGGAGAGATACGCAGTATTTT. Encoded protein: CASSPGGRDTQYF.

This clonotype has only a few counts. The genes are TRBV6-1 and TRBJ1-5, with D possibly matching TRBD1 (6 bases). The CDR3 contains 15 residues. CDR1 and CDR2 (germline): MNHNS, SASEGT. Deletions cut 6 bases from V and 6 bases from J, with 18 bases between. CDR3: CASRTGGQVGQPQHF. CDR3 bases: TGTGCCAGCAGGACGGGGGGGCAGGTTGGTCAGCCCCAGCATTTT.

This clonotype was counted a few times. This may be a read error: a much more frequent sequence differs by one nucleotide. This chain uses TRBV7-9 with TRBJ1-4; perhaps TRBD1 as D (5 bases). The CDR3 consists of 14 residues. The V gene's germline CDR1 is SEHNR and CDR2 FQNEAQ (reference sequence). In DNA, the CDR3 is TGTGCCAGCAGCTTTGGGGCAACTAATGAAAAACGGTTTTTT. It encodes CASSFGATNEKRFF.

This clonotype came up many times. V gene TRBV15 combines with J gene TRBJ2-3; D uncertain. V lost 0 bases and J 4 bases, leaving 11 bases between the germline ends. This CDR3 region has 15 residues. In germline, CDR1 is LNHNV, CDR2 YYDKDF (reference sequence). The CDR3, as DNA: TGTGCCACCAGCAGAGATAGAAACCCCGCAGATACGCAGTATTTT. Protein product: CATSRDRNPADTQYF. Full variable domain (rest looked up from reference TRBV15 and TRBJ2-3): DAMVIQNPRYQVTQFGKPVTLSCSQTLNHNVMYWYQQKSSQAPKLLFHYYDKDFNNEADTPDNFQSRRPNTSFCFLDIRSPGLGDTAMYLCATSRDRNPADTQYFGPGTRLTVL.